What follows describes a single T cell receptor beta chain. Germline lookup yields CDR1 LNHDA and CDR2 SQIVND (reference sequence). The CDR3 is made up of 15 amino acids. V lost 2 bases and J 6 bases, leaving 14 bases between the germline ends. Participants' reported clinical history set cohort assignment. The data were taken from a study of blood T cell repertoires in COVID-19. Turning to the study itself: From T cells, B-cell-depleted T cells, or PBMCs came the material, which was cDNA or gDNA.

Profiling relied on immunoSEQ multiplex PCR, and the TCRdb table lists in-frame clones only, not all of them. The sample holds a few hundred thousand clones, about 90% seen once. The TCR comes from a woman in her thirties or forties who had been exposed to COVID-19. The chain combines TRBV19 with TRBJ2-1; a weak D match, TRBD2 (5 bases). The material sequenced was PBMCs or T cells enriched from blood (not recorded which). CDR3 protein: CASSIWGKAANEQFF. The CDR3 region has the DNA TGTGCCAGTAGTATATGGGGAAAAGCGGCCAATGAGCAGTTCTTC.